Following are 6 T cell receptor beta chains from one sample sequenced in a study of blood T cell repertoires in COVID-19. Clones were read by immunoSEQ multiplex PCR, and TCRdb kept only the in-frame ones, dropping some. Of some 380,000 clones listed, 85% to 90% were seen once; the top ten hold around 6.3%. Sequencing used peripheral blood. Receptors were obtained from a man younger than 30 with active or convalescent COVID-19.

The chain employs TRBV6-5 and TRBJ1-4, with D maybe TRBD1 (5 bases). Germline V lookup: CDR1 MNHEY, CDR2 SVGAGI. V was cut by 2 bases and J by 5 bases, with 15 bases left in between. The CDR3 runs to 16 residues. This CDR3 reads CASSYVVGGINEKLFF. CDR3 coding DNA: TGTGCCAGCAGTTACGTCGTGGGGGGAATAAATGAAAAACTGTTTTTT.

This clone came up once. V and J are TRBV6-5 and TRBJ2-4; weak D call: TRBD1 (5 bases). Germline V gene sequence: CDR1 MNHEY, CDR2 SVGAGI. With 4 bases removed from V and 0 bases from J, the gap between germline ends came to 13 bases. CDR3 length equals 16 residues. The CDR3 reads CASSSSRALAKNIQYF. In nucleotides, the CDR3 is TGTGCCAGCAGTTCCAGCAGGGCGCTAGCCAAAAACATTCAGTACTTC.

The chain uses TRBV9 and TRBJ2-1; D may be TRBD1 (5 bases). V was shortened by 0 bases and J by 4 bases, with 17 bases between the two germline ends. CDR1 and CDR2 (germline): SGDLS, YYNGEE. The CDR3 has 17 residues. CDR3 sequence: CASSVAVGSRQYNEQFF. CDR3 bases: TGTGCCAGCAGCGTAGCGGTGGGTTCGAGACAGTACAATGAGCAGTTCTTC. The full variable domain, completed using reference TRBV9 and TRBJ2-1, is DSGVTQTPKHLITATGQRVTLRCSPRSGDLSVYWYQQSLDQGLQFLIQYYNGEERAKGNILERFSAQQFPDLHSELNLSSLELGDSALYFCASSVAVGSRQYNEQFFGPGTRLTVL.

The chain uses TRBV27 and TRBJ1-5, with D maybe TRBD1 (5 bases). Trimming shortened V by 2 bases and J by 3 bases, and 11 bases separated the two germline ends. The germline V gene has CDR1 MNHEY and CDR2 SMNVEV (reference sequence). The CDR3 spans 15 residues. CDR3 loop: CASSLKSGYNQPQHF. CDR3 DNA: TGTGCCAGCAGTTTAAAGTCAGGGTACAATCAGCCCCAGCATTTT.

This sequence joins TRBV7-2 and TRBJ1-6; 7 nucleotides line up with TRBD1. The ends lost 5 bases at V and 9 bases at J; junction bases unmatched: 10. Looked up from germline, CDR1 is SGHTA and CDR2 is FQGNSA. This CDR3 region has 15 residues. CDR3 loop: CASSPGRQGTSPLHF. The DNA of the CDR3 is TGTGCCAGCAGCCCAGGACGACAGGGTACTTCACCCCTCCACTTT. Full variable domain (outside the CDR3, taken from reference TRBV7-2 and TRBJ1-6): GAGVSQSPSNKVTEKGKDVELRCDPISGHTALYWYRQSLGQGLEFLIYFQGNSAPDKSGLPSDRFSAERTGGSVSTLTIQRTQQEDSAVYLCASSPGRQGTSPLHFGNGTRLTVT.

This chain connects TRBV6-5 to TRBJ1-5, with D perhaps matching TRBD1 (5 bases). Germline V gene data show CDR1 as MNHEY and CDR2 as SVGAGI. The CDR3 contains 13 residues. Trimming took off 9 bases at V and 5 bases at J, with 14 bases between the two ends. CDR3 sequence reads: CASKRGGDQPQHF. The CDR3 nucleotides are TGTGCCAGTAAAAGGGGCGGCGATCAGCCCCAGCATTTT.